A selection of T cell receptor beta chains follows, all from one sample in a study of identical twins. TCRdb fed the 5' RACE reads into MiXCR, producing one record per CDR3 protein. Here the sample spans 200,000 to 300,000 distinct CDR3 sequences, roughly a tenth being singletons. The sample was memory T cells sorted from blood. Receptor source: a man aged 50 to 60 in good health. Each CDR3 is given with its conserved first and last residue. A D gene is named only where the DNA matches it firmly. The size entry is marked missing in some rows and otherwise reads once, few, many or a size class.

d_call j_call v_call clone_size cdr3_aa cdr3_nt
. TRBJ2-5 TRBV10-3 many CATSPKSMETQYF TGTGCCACCAGCCCGAAAAGCATGGAGACCCAGTACTTC
. TRBJ2-1 TRBV5-1 many CASSFSSASSYNEQFF TGCGCCAGCAGCTTTTCGTCAGCGAGCTCCTACAATGAGCAGTTCTTC
TRBD1 TRBJ2-7 TRBV10-2 many CASSVSRDRLVHEQYF TGCGCCAGCAGTGTCTCCCGGGACAGACTTGTGCACGAGCAGTACTTC
. TRBJ2-3 TRBV10-3 many CAISGGTGDTQYF TGTGCCATCAGTGGCGGGACGGGAGATACGCAGTATTTT
. TRBJ2-2 TRBV11-2 . CASRRAGAHTGELFFF .
TRBD2 TRBJ2-1 TRBV7-6 many CASSSRGGGGPLNYNEQFF TGTGCCAGCAGCTCCCGGGGTGGCGGGGGGCCCTTGAACTACAATGAGCAGTTCTTC
. TRBJ1-5 TRBV12-3/TRBV12-4 many CASSTSSRVQPQHF TGTGCCAGCAGTACCTCCTCCAGGGTTCAGCCCCAGCATTTT
TRBD2 TRBJ2-7 TRBV20-1 many CSATTGTSGNEQYF TGCAGTGCCACGACCGGGACTAGCGGGAACGAGCAGTACTTC
TRBD1 TRBJ2-6 TRBV24-1 . CATGTGGLDSGANVLTF TGTGCCACCGGGACAGGGGGCCTCGACTCTGGGGCCAACGTCCTGACTTTC
. TRBJ2-2 TRBV11-2 few CASSLGGRGTGELFF TGTGCCAGCAGCTTAGGGGGGCGCGGTACCGGGGAGCTGTTTTTT
. TRBJ2-4 TRBV5-1 . CASSPSSGSKNIQYF TGCGCCAGCAGCCCCTCCTCAGGGTCCAAAAACATTCAGTACTTC
. TRBJ2-5 TRBV10-3 many CAISDGVLETQYF TGTGCCATCAGTGATGGGGTTTTGGAGACCCAGTACTTC
. TRBJ1-3 TRBV5-6 few CASSSSGYSGNTIYF TGTGCCAGCAGCAGTTCAGGGTACTCTGGAAACACCATATATTTT
TRBD1 TRBJ2-6 TRBV5-1 few CASSPTGFNSGANVLTF TGCGCCAGCAGCCCGACAGGGTTCAACTCTGGGGCCAACGTCCTGACTTTC
TRBD1 TRBJ1-2 TRBV20-1 many CSASPGQGVTGYTF TGCAGTGCTAGCCCGGGACAGGGGGTTACTGGCTACACCTTC
TRBD1 TRBJ2-7 TRBV7-2 few CASSVYRGTYEQYF TGTGCCAGCAGCGTTTACAGGGGAACCTACGAGCAGTACTTC
. TRBJ2-3 TRBV7-8 many CASSVPGDTQYF TGTGCCAGCAGCGTCCCCGGGGATACGCAGTATTTT
TRBD1 TRBJ1-5 TRBV28 . CASSPDRGRNQPQHF TGTGCCAGCAGTCCCGACAGGGGGCGGAATCAGCCCCAGCATTTT
TRBD2 TRBJ2-5 TRBV5-1 . CASSARLAGTQETQYF TGCGCCAGCAGCGCCCGACTAGCGGGGACGCAAGAGACCCAGTACTTC
. TRBJ2-4 TRBV28 few CASSSLTGGQSLAKNIQYF TGTGCCAGCAGTTCCCTTACGGGGGGACAGAGTCTAGCCAAAAACATTCAGTACTTC
. TRBJ2-4 TRBV21-1 few CASRTGGTSGESKNIQYF TGTGCCAGCAGGACCGGAGGGACTAGCGGGGAGTCCAAAAACATTCAGTACTTC
. TRBJ2-1 TRBV6-1 many CASSVVLGGNKEQFF TGTGCCAGCAGCGTAGTATTAGGGGGTAATAAAGAGCAGTTCTTC
. TRBJ2-1 TRBV5-1 many CASSQDGDTPFF TGCGCCAGCAGCCAGGACGGGGACACCCCGTTCTTC
. TRBJ2-3 TRBV7-8 few CASSPNGGDFTDTQYF TGTGCCAGCAGCCCTAATGGGGGAGACTTTACAGATACGCAGTATTTT
TRBD2 TRBJ2-1 TRBV9 . CASSVSGWASGRKGNEQFF TGTGCCAGCAGCGTCTCGGGTTGGGCTAGCGGGAGGAAGGGCAATGAGCAGTTCTTC
TRBD1 TRBJ1-4 TRBV4-2 few CASSRGTETTNEKLFF TGTGCCAGCAGCCGGGGGACAGAGACGACTAATGAAAAACTGTTTTTT
. TRBJ2-7 TRBV28 few CASSLWGSGGYEQYF TGTGCCAGCAGTTTATGGGGGTCAGGGGGGTACGAGCAGTACTTC
. TRBJ2-5 TRBV3-1 many CASSFLQGTETQYF TGTGCCTCTTCCTTCCTCCAGGGTACAGAGACCCAGTACTTC
TRBD1 TRBJ1-1 TRBV5-6 many CASSLTGGKNTEAFF TGTGCCAGCAGCTTGACAGGGGGGAAGAACACTGAAGCTTTCTTT
. TRBJ2-7 TRBV2 many CASSEDSNYEQYF TGTGCCAGCAGTGAAGACAGTAACTACGAGCAGTACTTC
. TRBJ1-2 TRBV12-3/TRBV12-4 many CASSPYGGERGYTF TGTGCCAGCAGTCCCTACGGGGGAGAGAGAGGCTACACCTTC
. TRBJ2-7 TRBV27 many CASSLSGGHFYEQYF TGTGCCAGCAGTTTATCAGGGGGACACTTCTACGAGCAGTACTTC
. TRBJ1-1 TRBV7-2 many CASSRSTFNTEAFF TGTGCCAGCAGCCGTTCGACTTTCAACACTGAAGCTTTCTTT
. TRBJ2-1 TRBV9 . CASSLGLGSYNEQFF TGTGCCAGCAGCCTAGGCCTGGGGAGCTACAATGAGCAGTTCTTC
. TRBJ2-3 TRBV20-1 many CSARGLDFSSTDTQYF TGCAGTGCTAGAGGATTGGACTTCTCTAGCACAGATACGCAGTATTTT
. TRBJ1-5 TRBV6-5 many CASSYLVARGTSQPQHF TGTGCCAGCAGTTACTTAGTCGCCAGGGGAACGTCTCAGCCCCAGCATTTT
. TRBJ2-7 TRBV7-9 few CASSFNVGEQYF TGTGCCAGCAGCTTCAATGTCGGCGAGCAGTACTTC
TRBD2 TRBJ2-5 TRBV7-8 . CASRVGLAGETQYF TGTGCCAGCAGAGTGGGACTAGCGGGAGAGACCCAGTACTTC
TRBD1 TRBJ2-2 TRBV6-2/TRBV6-3 few CASSYRGLPPGELFF TGTGCCAGCAGTTACAGGGGGCTCCCGCCCGGGGAGCTGTTTTTT
. TRBJ1-3 TRBV18 many CASSLLGLGGNTIYF TGTGCCAGCTCTCTCCTAGGGCTCGGAGGAAACACCATATATTTT
. TRBJ2-5 TRBV5-1 medium-sized CASSWTVQETQYF TGCGCCAGCAGCTGGACGGTTCAAGAGACCCAGTACTTC
TRBD1 TRBJ2-7 TRBV18 . CASSHAGTDFSYEQYF TGTGCCAGCTCGCATGCCGGGACAGACTTCTCCTACGAGCAGTACTTC
TRBD1 TRBJ2-2 TRBV12-3/TRBV12-4 many CASSLNRGTGELFF TGTGCCAGCAGTTTAAACAGGGGCACCGGGGAGCTGTTTTTT
. TRBJ1-1 TRBV27 many CASSFLTGNTEAFF TGTGCCAGCAGTTTCCTCACTGGGAACACTGAAGCTTTCTTT
. TRBJ2-5 TRBV7-8 few CASSFAAGGQETQYF TGTGCCAGCAGCTTCGCCGCCGGGGGCCAAGAGACCCAGTACTTC
TRBD1 TRBJ1-4 TRBV5-1 many CASSYITGEIEKLFF TGCGCCAGCAGCTACATAACAGGGGAAATAGAAAAACTGTTTTTT
. TRBJ2-1 TRBV7-2 many CASSPRGGHNEQFF TGTGCCAGCAGTCCTAGGGGGGGTCACAATGAGCAGTTCTTC
. TRBJ2-5 TRBV29-1 many CSVEDRIRSARHPIQETQYF TGCAGCGTTGAAGATCGGATACGGTCAGCCAGGCACCCCATCCAAGAGACCCAGTACTTC